The present entry profiles one T cell receptor (beta chain) with its context. Antigen specificity is unknown. Measured with immunoSEQ multiplex PCR; TCRdb has only the in-frame clones, and not every one. The profile shows roughly 77,000 clones, roughly 91% of them singletons. CDR3 length equals 14 residues. After removal of 6 bases from V and 6 bases from J, the junction contained 7 bases not matched to a gene. Germline values: CDR1 SGHVS, CDR2 FQNEAQ. This record belongs to a study of T cells in localized non-small cell lung cancer. Findings and limits, study-wide: Measurement of T cell clonality placed uninvolved adjacent lung highest, above the level in tumor.

Sequenced material: peripheral blood, taken before any cancer treatment. The origin of this receptor is a woman aged 35 to 69 with stage I squamous cell lung carcinoma. V gene TRBV7-8 combines with J gene TRBJ2-3; TRBD2 matches at 9 bases. The CDR3 region is CASSVAGVRDTQYF. For the CDR3, the DNA is TGTGCCAGCAGTGTAGCGGGGGTCCGGGATACGCAGTATTTT.